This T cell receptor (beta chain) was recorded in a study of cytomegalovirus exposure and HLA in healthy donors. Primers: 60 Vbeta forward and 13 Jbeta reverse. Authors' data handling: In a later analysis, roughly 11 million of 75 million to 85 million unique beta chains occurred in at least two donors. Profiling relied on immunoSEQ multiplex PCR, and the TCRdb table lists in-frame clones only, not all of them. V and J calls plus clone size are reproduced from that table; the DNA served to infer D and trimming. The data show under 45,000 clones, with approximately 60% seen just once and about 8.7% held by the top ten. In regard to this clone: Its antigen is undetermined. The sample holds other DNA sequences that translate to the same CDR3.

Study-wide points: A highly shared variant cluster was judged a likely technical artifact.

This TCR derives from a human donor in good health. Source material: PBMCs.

CDR3 sequence (DNA): TGCAGCGTGGGGGGGGGAAACACCATATATTTT. Translating gives CSVGGGNTIYF. The chain employs TRBV29-1 and TRBJ1-3; D might be TRBD1 (5 bases). This CDR3 is 11 amino acids long. V dropped 6 bases and J dropped 4 bases, with 7 bases sitting between them. Germline loops: CDR1 SQVTM, CDR2 ANQGSEA.